These T cell receptor beta chains were read from a single sample in a study of blood T cell repertoires in COVID-19. The protocol was immunoSEQ multiplex PCR, while the TCRdb copy is restricted to in-frame clones and leaves out a portion. Here the sample spans some 21,000 clones, 90% being singletons. Source material: peripheral blood. These receptors all come from a human donor in a cohort sampled during active COVID-19. Both conserved end residues are part of each CDR3. The order of the fields is clone size, V gene, D gene, J gene, CDR3 DNA, CDR3 protein. The D gene is left open where the match is weak. Clone size is shown for a subset of rows, as once, few, many or a class of expanded clone.

once	TRBV7-9	NA	TRBJ2-3	TGTGCCAGTGGGGGGACCGCTAGCACAGATACGCAGTATTTT	CASGGTASTDTQYF
NA	TRBV19	NA	TRBJ1-4	TGTGCCAGTAGTTCCCCGCCGCGAGGTAATGAAAAACTGTTTTTT	CASSSPPRGNEKLFF
NA	TRBV19	NA	TRBJ1-1	TGTGCCAGTATGGGGCGGCCGAGGAACACTGAAGCTTTCTTT	CASMGRPRNTEAFF
NA	TRBV7-6	TRBD2	TRBJ2-1	TGTGCCAGCAGCAAAGAGGGAGTGGGGGGGTGGAACTACAATGAGCAGTTCTTC	CASSKEGVGGWNYNEQFF
NA	TRBV14	TRBD1	TRBJ1-4	TGTGCCAGCAGCCAAGTATTTCGACAGGGGTATGAAAAACTGTTTTTT	CASSQVFRQGYEKLFF
NA	TRBV28	TRBD1	TRBJ1-2	TGTGCCAGCAGCAACAGACAGGGGCCAGTCCTCCATGGCTACACCTTC	CASSNRQGPVLHGYTF
few	TRBV7-2	NA	TRBJ1-5	TGTGCCAGCAGCTTAGTTCCGGGTACGGGTCAGCCCCAGCATTTT	CASSLVPGTGQPQHF
NA	TRBV7-2	NA	TRBJ2-7	TGTGCCAGCAGCTTATTAGGACACAGCAACGAGCAGTACTTC	CASSLLGHSNEQYF
NA	TRBV9	NA	TRBJ2-5	TGTGCCAGCAGCGTAGACCTGGGGGGACAAGAGACCCAGTACTTC	CASSVDLGGQETQYF
NA	TRBV18	TRBD2	TRBJ2-1	TGTGCCAGCTCGTTCGCCGGGACTAGCGGGGGGCACAATGAGCAGTTCTTC	CASSFAGTSGGHNEQFF
NA	TRBV7-2	NA	TRBJ1-2	TGTGCCAGCAGCCTGGGACACAACCTCTATGGCTACACCTTC	CASSLGHNLYGYTF
few	TRBV7-2	TRBD1	TRBJ2-2	TGTGCCAGCAGCGCGCCGGGACAGGGGCTCACCGGGGAGCTGTTTTTT	CASSAPGQGLTGELFF
NA	TRBV7-2	NA	TRBJ1-2	TGTGCCAGCAGCCGCCCCGAACAGGGAAACTATGGCTACACCTTC	CASSRPEQGNYGYTF
NA	TRBV4-2	NA	TRBJ1-2	TGTGCCAGCAGCCAAGAGAAGGGGAACTATGGCTACACCTTC	CASSQEKGNYGYTF
NA	TRBV7-6	NA	TRBJ1-5	TGTGCCAGCAGCTTAGTTCCAGGGCTGGGACAGCCCCAGCATTTT	CASSLVPGLGQPQHF
NA	TRBV5-1	TRBD1	TRBJ1-5	TGCGCCAGCAGCGAGGGGACAGGGAATAGCAATCAGCCCCAGCATTTT	CASSEGTGNSNQPQHF
NA	TRBV7-6	NA	TRBJ1-3	TGTGCCAGCAGCCTAGGGGGTCTCCTACGGACAGCTGGAAACACCATATATTTT	CASSLGGLLRTAGNTIYF
NA	TRBV6-5	NA	TRBJ1-3	TGTGCCAGCAGTTACGAGGGTGGCACTGGAAACACCATATATTTT	CASSYEGGTGNTIYF
NA	TRBV21-1	NA	TRBJ2-1	TGTGCCAGCAGCCCGGGACAGAGCTACAATGAGCAGTTCTTC	CASSPGQSYNEQFF
NA	TRBV18	TRBD1	TRBJ1-1	TGTGCCAGCTCACCGATACAGGGGCACCGGAGCACTGAAGCTTTCTTT	CASSPIQGHRSTEAFF